What follows is one T cell receptor (beta chain) and its context. Its antigen is unknown. Base-call qualities are not available, and no considerably larger clone is one nucleotide away. These data are taken from a study of identifying expanded T cells in peripheral blood (dated by TCRdb to the late 2010s). Regarding the study in general: Separate aliquots of the same genomic DNA pool were sequenced to produce technical replicates, and four replicates were compared in pairs.

No immune events such as infections were documented for the healthy donors during the collection period. Blood repertoires from healthy donors were used as a training cohort for calibrating time-dependent variance in a beta-binomial model of differential abundance of T-cell clones. There were roughly 10 healthy donors in the training cohort, of whom 3 were female and 7 were male. An age range of roughly 29 to 65 years, with an average of about 39 years, was recorded for the donors. Whole blood from each healthy donor was obtained from a commercial supplier and was collected at three time points roughly 14 days apart. For immunosequencing, genomic DNA was extracted from unsorted whole blood. TCRbeta CDR3 regions were profiled by bias-controlled multiplex PCR amplification of genomic DNA with the immunoSEQ Assay. The authors' pipeline ran thus. The absolute abundance of each unique TCRbeta CDR3 region was quantified after sequences were collapsed and filtered. Differential abundance was tested with a binomial (Fisher-equivalent) model and with a beta-binomial model adding time-dependent variance fitted from healthy donors. Clones with fewer than 5 combined templates were removed, and differential abundance was called for clones with a Benjamini-Hochberg FDR below 0.01. Beta-binomial variance was modeled as a function of total template count across the two samples using the form v = (b*log(k)+a)^2. Held by TCRdb, this immuneACCESS table contains in-frame sequences only and omits some clones. Under half of the omission traces to an unresolved V gene where checked; the cause of the rest is unknown. That table supplies the V and J calls and clone size; D and trimming were determined from the DNA. Across this sample there are roughly 100,000 clones, with approximately 90% seen only once. Roughly 14% of the sample rests with the top ten.

Unmatched junction bases come to 5, with V trimmed by 9 bases and J by 3 bases. The CDR3 sequence holds 13 residues, the cysteine and phenylalanine included. The entry retains the CDR3 DNA only, 39 bases that are in frame from base 1. CDR1 and CDR2 are read off the germline V gene as SNHLY and FYNNEI. General conclusions and limits of the study: The authors expected that over much longer intervals, such as months to years, biological variance in healthy repertoires might increase even further. Across all healthy-donor time intervals, the beta-binomial model significantly cut both the number of clones called differentially abundant and the false-positive rate. Between technical replicates the binomial model flagged around 1.3 differentially abundant clones, whereas over two weeks the binomial model flagged about 15 and over about 4 weeks about 19. Across all healthy donors, variance in clone template counts between approximately 2-week samples was found to increase significantly with total template count.

The TCR sequence derives from a person between 18 and 70 years old in good health. The specimen was blood. The chain uses TRBV2 and TRBJ1-5, and TRBD1 aligns with 7 junction nucleotides. Here the CDR3 is given as CASKTGYNQPQHF. The DNA reads as follows: TGTGCCAGTAAGACAGGGTACAATCAGCCCCAGCATTTT.